The clone carrying this TCR beta chain was counted ten times or more. Its specificity is unknown. This specimen belongs to a study of T cells in Graves' hyperthyroidism and ophthalmopathy. General study results and limits: Separating ophthalmopathy from stable hyperthyroidism was achieved by a 13 V-J model.

The CDR3 regions of TCR beta were amplified from RNA transcripts. RT-PCR in the first round (using the HTBI primer set) targeted the TCR CDR3. MiXCR, applied by TCRdb to the multiplex PCR reads, yields one record per CDR3 protein. The table records hundreds of thousands of distinct CDR3 sequences, roughly 14% of them present only once. Germline CDR1 is DFQATT and CDR2 is SNEGSKA (reference sequence). The CDR3 is 15 amino acids. The V and J ends lost 0 bases and 6 bases, in that order; junction bases with no gene match: 4. Ophthalmopathy cases met thresholds of Clinical Activity Score at least 3, NOSPECS grade at least 4 and duration under 3 months. Used for diagnoses were clinical symptoms, serum thyroxine and TRAb, thyroid ultrasound and orbital computed tomography.

The sequenced material came from blood. This TCR derives from a man aged 18 to 30 with Graves' ophthalmopathy. This sequence joins TRBV20-1 and TRBJ1-6; TRBD1 matches at 8 bases. CDR3 nucleotide sequence: TGCAGTGCTAGAGACTTCACAGGGGGTAATTCACCCCTCCACTTT. It codes for CSARDFTGGNSPLHF.